These 4 T cell receptor beta chains share one sample of origin, sequenced in a study of blood T cell repertoires in COVID-19. Clones were sequenced by immunoSEQ multiplex PCR, and TCRdb holds only the in-frame ones, with some missing. The data show around 76,000 clones, about 70% seen once. Sequencing was performed on peripheral blood. These receptors all stem from an elderly woman with active or convalescent COVID-19.

The J gene is TRBJ2-2, the V gene TRBV5-1; 7 nucleotides align to TRBD1. The CDR3 runs to 16 residues. V lost 2 bases and J lost 3; bases outside the gene matches: 7. Germline V lookup: CDR1 SGHRS, CDR2 YFSETQ. This CDR3 is CASSLQVQGDTGELFF. For the CDR3, the DNA is TGCGCCAGCAGCTTACAGGTTCAGGGGGACACCGGGGAGCTGTTTTTT.

This clone was seen more than once but under ten times. The J gene is TRBJ1-1, the V gene TRBV10-3, with 7 bases that match TRBD1. After removal of 7 bases from V and 1 base from J, the junction contained 6 bases not matched to a gene. The CDR3 has 14 residues. The germline gives CDR1 ENHRY, CDR2 SYGVKD. CDR3 sequence (DNA): TGTGCCATCAAAAAGGGGGCGGGGAACACTGAAGCTTTCTTT. Its protein is CAIKKGAGNTEAFF.

The chain has TRBV14 and TRBJ1-1, with TRBD1 matching over 10 bases. The CDR3 sequence is 15 residues long. Germline trimming cut 4 bases from V and 1 base from J; bases unmatched to any gene: 3. Per germline, CDR1 SGHDN and CDR2 FVKESK. CDR3 loop: CASSLRTGGNTEAFF. The CDR3 region has the DNA TGTGCCAGCAGCCTACGGACAGGGGGGAACACTGAAGCTTTCTTT.

The chain couples TRBV7-2 to TRBJ2-5; 10 nucleotides agree with TRBD2. Per germline, CDR1 SGHTA and CDR2 FQGNSA. V shed 5 bases, J shed 0 bases, and the junction held 9 bases outside the gene matches. The CDR3 spans 17 residues. The CDR3 here is CASSPRLSGGYQETQYF. CDR3 bases: TGTGCCAGCAGCCCACGACTTAGCGGGGGGTACCAAGAGACCCAGTACTTC.